These T cell receptor beta chains were read from a single sample in a study of T cell responses to AZD1222 COVID-19 vaccine. The method was immunoSEQ multiplex PCR; TCRdb's version includes in-frame clones alone and lacks a portion of them. The sample consists of approximately 8,000 clones, over 75% of them appearing once. Here the sequenced sample was peripheral blood, taken 28 days after the second AZD1222 dose. The receptors here all came from an adult who received the AZD1222 COVID-19 vaccine. CDR3s include the opening cysteine and the closing phenylalanine or tryptophan. A D gene is named only where the DNA matches it firmly. The listing skips clone size in some rows; elsewhere it reads once, few, many or a size class.

>TRBJ2-3|TRBV19|.|TRBD1
CASSIGDRVGDTQYF
TGTGCCAGTAGTATTGGGGACAGGGTAGGAGATACGCAGTATTTT
>TRBJ2-3|TRBV2|.|.
CASRTQPDGTQYF
TGTGCCAGCCGGACCCAACCAGATGGGACGCAGTATTTT
>TRBJ1-5|TRBV7-9|.|TRBD1
CASSQTGINQPQHF
TGTGCCAGCAGCCAGACAGGGATTAATCAGCCCCAGCATTTT
>TRBJ1-4|TRBV12-2|.|.
CASRLAGFGEKLFF
TGTGCAAGTCGCTTAGCGGGATTTGGTGAAAAACTGTTTTTT
>TRBJ2-2|TRBV9|once|TRBD2
CASSVGLAVNTGELFF
TGTGCCAGCAGCGTGGGTCTAGCGGTGAACACCGGGGAGCTGTTTTTT
>TRBJ1-5|TRBV6-5|.|.
CASSYSAARGGQPQHF
TGTGCCAGCAGTTACTCGGCTGCCAGGGGCGGTCAGCCCCAGCATTTT
>TRBJ2-5|TRBV5-1|.|.
CASSPDGYSKETQYF
TGCGCCAGCAGCCCGGACGGGTACTCTAAAGAGACCCAGTACTTC
>TRBJ1-3|TRBV28|.|.
CASRDDAYGNTIYF
TGTGCCAGCAGGGACGACGCGTATGGAAACACCATATATTTT
>TRBJ1-1|TRBV5-6|few|.
CASGMMANTEAFF
TGTGCCAGCGGGATGATGGCTAACACTGAAGCTTTCTTT
>TRBJ1-1|TRBV7-2|.|.
CASSQDRDTEAFF
TGTGCCAGCAGCCAAGACAGAGATACTGAAGCTTTCTTT
>TRBJ1-5|TRBV18|.|TRBD1
CASSPDRGNQPQHF
TGTGCCAGCTCACCGGACAGGGGCAATCAGCCCCAGCATTTT
>TRBJ1-1|TRBV7-9|.|.
CASSPMDELNTEAFF
TGTGCCAGCAGCCCTATGGACGAATTGAACACTGAAGCTTTCTTT
>TRBJ2-6|TRBV19|.|.
CASTPVLSGANVLTF
TGTGCCAGTACTCCCGTCCTCTCTGGGGCCAACGTCCTGACTTTC
>TRBJ2-7|TRBV9|.|.
CASSPRTAAYEQYF
TGTGCCAGCAGCCCAAGGACAGCCGCCTACGAGCAGTACTTC
>TRBJ2-7|TRBV28|few|TRBD1
CASSTGTDYEQYF
TGTGCCAGCAGCACCGGGACAGATTACGAGCAGTACTTC
>TRBJ2-7|TRBV10-1|few|TRBD2
CASRATGGPSYEQYF
TGCGCCAGCAGAGCTACGGGGGGGCCCTCCTACGAGCAGTACTTC